This T cell receptor (beta chain) was recovered during a study of molecular identifiers for immune sequencing clone quantification. Naive CD8 sequencing libraries were generated from around 18,000 to 910,000 sorted cells, with 10%, 30% or 50% RNA as input. CD8+CD4-CCR7+CD45RA+ cells were sorted as naive CD8 T cells. With listed TCR primers and previously described methods, bulk TCR libraries were prepared. One entry per CDR3 protein, called by TCRdb with MiXCR from the PCR reads. This table holds 65,000 or so distinct CDR3 sequences, around a sixth found once. Germline CDR1 MNHEY, CDR2 SVGEGT. The CDR3 consists of 16 residues. Trimming left V 0 bases short and J 2 bases short, with 11 bases between. At least ten counts were recorded for this clonotype.

This sequence originates from a human donor in good health. Some libraries in this study had Jurkat cell RNA spiked in. The gene calls are TRBV6-2 or TRBV6-3 and TRBJ1-5; D perhaps matches TRBD1 (5 bases). Sequencing was carried out using naive CD8+ T cells from blood, with Jurkat cell RNA spiked in. The subset is: FACS-sorted CD8+CD4-CCR7+CD45RA+ naive T cells. CDR3 loop: CASSYSSGLGNQPQHF. The CDR3 DNA follows: TGTGCCAGCAGTTACTCGTCAGGGTTAGGCAATCAGCCCCAGCATTTT.